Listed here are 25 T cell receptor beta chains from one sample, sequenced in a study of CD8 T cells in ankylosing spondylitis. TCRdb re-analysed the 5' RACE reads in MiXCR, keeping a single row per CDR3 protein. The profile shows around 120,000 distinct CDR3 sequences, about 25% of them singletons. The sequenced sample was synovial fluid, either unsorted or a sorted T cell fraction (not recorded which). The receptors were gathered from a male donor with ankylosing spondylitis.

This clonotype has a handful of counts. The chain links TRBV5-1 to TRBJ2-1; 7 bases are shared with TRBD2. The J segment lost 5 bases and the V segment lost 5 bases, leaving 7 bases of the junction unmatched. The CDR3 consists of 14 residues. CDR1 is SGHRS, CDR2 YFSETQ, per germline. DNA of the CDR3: TGCGCCAGCAGAACTGGGACTACCGACAATGAGCAGTTCTTC. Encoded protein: CASRTGTTDNEQFF. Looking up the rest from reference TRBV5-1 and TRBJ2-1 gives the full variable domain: KAGVTQTPRYLIKTRGQQVTLSCSPISGHRSVSWYQQTPGQGLQFLFEYFSETQRNKGNFPGRFSGRQFSNSRSEMNVSTLELGDSALYLCASRTGTTDNEQFFGPGTRLTVL.

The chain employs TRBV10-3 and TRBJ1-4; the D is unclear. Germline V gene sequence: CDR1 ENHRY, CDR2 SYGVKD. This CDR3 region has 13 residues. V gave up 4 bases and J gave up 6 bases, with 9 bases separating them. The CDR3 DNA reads TGTGCCATCAGTGGGATCCGGGATGAAAAACTGTTTTTT. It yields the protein CAISGIRDEKLFF.

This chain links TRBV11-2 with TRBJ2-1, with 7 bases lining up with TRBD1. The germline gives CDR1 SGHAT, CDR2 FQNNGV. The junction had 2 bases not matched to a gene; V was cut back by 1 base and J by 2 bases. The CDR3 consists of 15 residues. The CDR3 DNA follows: TGTGCCAGCAGCTTAGTAGGGACAGCCTACAATGAGCAGTTCTTC. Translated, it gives CASSLVGTAYNEQFF. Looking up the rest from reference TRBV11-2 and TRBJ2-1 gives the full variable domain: EAGVAQSPRYKIIEKRQSVAFWCNPISGHATLYWYQQILGQGPKLLIQFQNNGVVDDSQLPKDRFSAERLKGVDSTLKIQPAKLEDSAVYLCASSLVGTAYNEQFFGPGTRLTVL.

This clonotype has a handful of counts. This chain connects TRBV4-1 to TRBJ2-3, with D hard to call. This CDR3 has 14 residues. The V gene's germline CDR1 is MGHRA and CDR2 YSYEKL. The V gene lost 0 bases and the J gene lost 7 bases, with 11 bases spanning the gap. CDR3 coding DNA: TGCGCCAGCAGCCAAGATCAGGTCAGCTATACGCAGTATTTT. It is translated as CASSQDQVSYTQYF.

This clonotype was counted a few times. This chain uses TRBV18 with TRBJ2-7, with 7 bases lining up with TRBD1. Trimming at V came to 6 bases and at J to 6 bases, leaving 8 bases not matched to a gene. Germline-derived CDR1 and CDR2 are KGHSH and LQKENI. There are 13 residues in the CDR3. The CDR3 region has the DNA TGTGCCAGCTCTCGGGACAGCCCCTCCGAGCAGTACTTC. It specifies CASSRDSPSEQYF.

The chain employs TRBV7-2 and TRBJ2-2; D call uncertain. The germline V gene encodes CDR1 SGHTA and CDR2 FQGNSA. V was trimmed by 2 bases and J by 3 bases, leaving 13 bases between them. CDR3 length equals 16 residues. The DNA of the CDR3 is TGTGCCAGCAGCTTAATGGGCAGCCTTGACACCGGGGAGCTGTTTTTT. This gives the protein CASSLMGSLDTGELFF.

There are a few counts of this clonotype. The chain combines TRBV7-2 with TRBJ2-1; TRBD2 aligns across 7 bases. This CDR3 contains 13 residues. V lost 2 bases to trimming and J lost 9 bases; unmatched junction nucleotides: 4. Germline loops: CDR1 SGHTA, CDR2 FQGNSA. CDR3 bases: TGTGCCAGCAGCTTAATTTGGGGGGGTGAGCAGTTCTTC. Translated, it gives CASSLIWGGEQFF.

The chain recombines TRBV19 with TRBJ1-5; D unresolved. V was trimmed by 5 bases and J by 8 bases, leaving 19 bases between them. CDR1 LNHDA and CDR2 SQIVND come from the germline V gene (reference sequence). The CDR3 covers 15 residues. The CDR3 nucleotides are TGTGCCAGTAGTTCAGGACTTCTCCAACCGGAGCCCCAGCATTTT. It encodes CASSSGLLQPEPQHF.

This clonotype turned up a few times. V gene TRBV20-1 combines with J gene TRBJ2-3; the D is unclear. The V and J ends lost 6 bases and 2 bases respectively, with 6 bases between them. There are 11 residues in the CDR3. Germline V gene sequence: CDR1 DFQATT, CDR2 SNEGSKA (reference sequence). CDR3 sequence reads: CSALPTDTQYF. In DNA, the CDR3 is TGCAGTGCCCTGCCCACAGATACGCAGTATTTT.

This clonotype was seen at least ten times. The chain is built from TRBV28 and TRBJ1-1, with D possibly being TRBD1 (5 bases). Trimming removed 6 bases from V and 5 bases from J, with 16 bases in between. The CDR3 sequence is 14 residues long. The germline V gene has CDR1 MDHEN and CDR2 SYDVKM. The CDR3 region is CASSPGGGLTEAFF. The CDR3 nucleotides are TGTGCCAGCAGCCCGGGGGGAGGTTTAACTGAAGCTTTCTTT.

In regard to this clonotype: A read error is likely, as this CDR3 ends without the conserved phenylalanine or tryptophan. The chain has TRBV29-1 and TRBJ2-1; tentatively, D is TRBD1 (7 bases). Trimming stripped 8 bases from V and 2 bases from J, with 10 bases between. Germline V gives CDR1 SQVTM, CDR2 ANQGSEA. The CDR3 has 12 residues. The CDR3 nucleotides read TGCAGCTTCAGGGGGGCCTACAATGAGCAGTTCTAC. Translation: CSFRGAYNEQFY.

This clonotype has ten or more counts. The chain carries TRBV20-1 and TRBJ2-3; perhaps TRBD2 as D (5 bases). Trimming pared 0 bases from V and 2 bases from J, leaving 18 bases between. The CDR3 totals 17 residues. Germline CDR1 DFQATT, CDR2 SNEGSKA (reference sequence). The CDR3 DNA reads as TGCAGTGCTAGAGATGTCCTAGCTACAGCCAACACAGATACGCAGTATTTT. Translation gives CSARDVLATANTDTQYF.

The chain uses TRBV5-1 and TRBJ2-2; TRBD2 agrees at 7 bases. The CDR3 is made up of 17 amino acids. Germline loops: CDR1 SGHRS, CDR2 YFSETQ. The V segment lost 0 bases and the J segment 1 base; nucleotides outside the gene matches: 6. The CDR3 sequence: CASSLAPSSGNTGELFF. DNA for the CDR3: TGCGCCAGCAGCTTGGCCCCCTCTAGCGGGAACACCGGGGAGCTGTTTTTT.

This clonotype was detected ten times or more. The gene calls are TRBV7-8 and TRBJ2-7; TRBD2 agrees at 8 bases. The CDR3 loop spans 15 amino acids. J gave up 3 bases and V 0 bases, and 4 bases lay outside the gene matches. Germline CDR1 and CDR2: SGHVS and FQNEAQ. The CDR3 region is CASSLASGSNYEQYF. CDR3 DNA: TGTGCCAGCAGCTTAGCGAGCGGGAGTAACTACGAGCAGTACTTC.

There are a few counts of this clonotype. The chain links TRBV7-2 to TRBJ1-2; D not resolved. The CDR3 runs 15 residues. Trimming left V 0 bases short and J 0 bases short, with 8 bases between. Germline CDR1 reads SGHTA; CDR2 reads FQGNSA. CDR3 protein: CASSLAKSSNYGYTF. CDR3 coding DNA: TGTGCCAGCAGCTTAGCGAAGTCCTCTAACTATGGCTACACCTTC.

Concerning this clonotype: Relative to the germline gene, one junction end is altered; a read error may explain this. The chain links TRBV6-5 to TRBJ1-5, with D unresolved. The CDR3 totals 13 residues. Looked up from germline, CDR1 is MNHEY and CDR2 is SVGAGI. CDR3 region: CASSDSAEQPQHF. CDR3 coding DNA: TGTGCCAGCAGTGACTCGGCGGAGCAGCCCCAGCATTTT.

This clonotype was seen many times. Here the CDR3 reads CASSQDQDRELYGYTF. In DNA form, the CDR3 reads TGTGCCAGCAGCCAAGATCAGGACAGGGAGTTATATGGCTACACCTTC. The chain combines TRBV4-2 with TRBJ1-2, with 8 bases matching TRBD1. The ends lost 0 bases at V and 5 bases at J; junction bases unmatched: 8. The germline CDR1 and CDR2 sequences are LGHNA and YNFKEQ. The CDR3 runs 16 residues.

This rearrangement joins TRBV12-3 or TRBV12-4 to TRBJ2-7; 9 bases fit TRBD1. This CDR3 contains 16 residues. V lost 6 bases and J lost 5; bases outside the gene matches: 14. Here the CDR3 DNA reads TGTGCCAGCAGCCAGGCTCACGGGACAGGGTTCAACGAGCAGTACTTC. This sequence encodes CASSQAHGTGFNEQYF.

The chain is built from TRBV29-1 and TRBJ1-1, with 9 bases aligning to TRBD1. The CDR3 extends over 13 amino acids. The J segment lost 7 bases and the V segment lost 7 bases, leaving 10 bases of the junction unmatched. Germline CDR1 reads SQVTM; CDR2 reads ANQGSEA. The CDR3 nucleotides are TGCAGCGCCAAATGGACAGGGGAAGTTGAAGCTTTCTTT. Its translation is CSAKWTGEVEAFF.

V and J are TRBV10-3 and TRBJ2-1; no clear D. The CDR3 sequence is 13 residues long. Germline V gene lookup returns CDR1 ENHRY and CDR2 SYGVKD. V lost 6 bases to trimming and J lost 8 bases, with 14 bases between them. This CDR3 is CAIRTDGWDEQFF. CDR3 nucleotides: TGTGCCATCAGGACGGACGGGTGGGATGAGCAGTTCTTC.

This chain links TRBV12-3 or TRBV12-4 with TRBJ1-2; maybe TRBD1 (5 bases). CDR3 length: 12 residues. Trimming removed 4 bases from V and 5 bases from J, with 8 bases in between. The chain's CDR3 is CASSSTVYGYTF. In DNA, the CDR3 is TGTGCCAGCAGTTCGACAGTATATGGCTACACCTTC.

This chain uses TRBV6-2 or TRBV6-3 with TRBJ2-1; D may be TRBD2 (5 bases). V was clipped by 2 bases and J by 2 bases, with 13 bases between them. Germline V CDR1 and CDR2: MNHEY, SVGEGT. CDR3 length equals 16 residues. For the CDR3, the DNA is TGTGCCAGCAGTTACGGAGCGGCCGGGCCCTACAATGAGCAGTTCTTC. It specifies CASSYGAAGPYNEQFF.

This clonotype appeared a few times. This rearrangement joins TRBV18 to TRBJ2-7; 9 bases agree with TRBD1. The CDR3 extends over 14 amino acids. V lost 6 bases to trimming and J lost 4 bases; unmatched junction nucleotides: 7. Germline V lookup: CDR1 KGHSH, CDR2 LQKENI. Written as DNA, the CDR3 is TGTGCCAGCTCGCCCGGGACAGGGCAATACGAGCAGTACTTC. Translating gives CASSPGTGQYEQYF.

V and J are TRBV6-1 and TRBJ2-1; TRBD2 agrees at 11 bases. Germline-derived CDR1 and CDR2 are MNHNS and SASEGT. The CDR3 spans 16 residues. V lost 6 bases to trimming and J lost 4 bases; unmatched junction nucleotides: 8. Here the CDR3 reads CASSRGLAAIYNEQFF. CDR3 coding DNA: TGTGCCAGCAGCAGGGGACTAGCGGCAATATACAATGAGCAGTTCTTC.

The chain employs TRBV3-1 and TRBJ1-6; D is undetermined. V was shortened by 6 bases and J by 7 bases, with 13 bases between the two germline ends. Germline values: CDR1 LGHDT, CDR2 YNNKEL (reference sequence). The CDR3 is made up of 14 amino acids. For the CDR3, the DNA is TGTGCCAGCAGGCGGGCACAGTGGAATTCACCCCTCCACTTT. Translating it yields CASRRAQWNSPLHF.